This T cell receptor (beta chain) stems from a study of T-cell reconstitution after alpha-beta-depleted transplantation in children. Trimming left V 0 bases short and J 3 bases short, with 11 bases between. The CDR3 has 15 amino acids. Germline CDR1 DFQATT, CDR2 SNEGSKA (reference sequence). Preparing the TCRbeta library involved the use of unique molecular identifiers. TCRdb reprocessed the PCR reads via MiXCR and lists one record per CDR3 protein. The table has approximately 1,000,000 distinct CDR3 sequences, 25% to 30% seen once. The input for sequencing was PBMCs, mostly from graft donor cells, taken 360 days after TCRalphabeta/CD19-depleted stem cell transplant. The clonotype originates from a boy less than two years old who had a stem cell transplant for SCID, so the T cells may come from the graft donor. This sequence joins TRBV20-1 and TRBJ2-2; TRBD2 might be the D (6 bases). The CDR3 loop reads CSARDPGGYTGELFF. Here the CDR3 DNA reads TGCAGTGCTAGAGATCCCGGGGGATACACCGGGGAGCTGTTTTTT.